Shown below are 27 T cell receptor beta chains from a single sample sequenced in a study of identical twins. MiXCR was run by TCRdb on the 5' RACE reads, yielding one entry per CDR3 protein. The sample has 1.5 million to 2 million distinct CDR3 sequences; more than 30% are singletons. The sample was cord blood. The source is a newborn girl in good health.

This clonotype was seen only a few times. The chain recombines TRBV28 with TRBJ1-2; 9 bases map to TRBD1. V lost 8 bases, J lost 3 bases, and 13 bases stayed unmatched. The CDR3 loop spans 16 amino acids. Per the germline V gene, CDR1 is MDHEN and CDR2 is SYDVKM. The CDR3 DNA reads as TGTGCCAGCGGATTACTTGGACAGGGGAGGGACTATGGCTACACCTTC. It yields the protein CASGLLGQGRDYGYTF.

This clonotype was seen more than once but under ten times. The CDR3 is CASSPLAGGGNEQYF. As DNA, the CDR3 is TGTGCCAGCTCACCTTTAGCGGGAGGAGGGAACGAGCAGTACTTC. This chain connects TRBV18 to TRBJ2-7, with 10 bases that match TRBD2. The CDR3 is 15 amino acids. With V trimmed by 3 bases and J by 5 bases, 7 bases remained unmatched. CDR1 and CDR2 (germline): KGHSH, LQKENI.

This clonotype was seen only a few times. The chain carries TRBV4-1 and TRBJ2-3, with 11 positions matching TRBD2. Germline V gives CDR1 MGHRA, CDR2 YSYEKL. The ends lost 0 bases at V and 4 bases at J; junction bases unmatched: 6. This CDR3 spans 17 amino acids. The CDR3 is CASSQESLLAGADTQYF. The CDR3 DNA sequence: TGCGCCAGCAGCCAAGAGTCCCTACTAGCGGGGGCAGATACGCAGTATTTT.

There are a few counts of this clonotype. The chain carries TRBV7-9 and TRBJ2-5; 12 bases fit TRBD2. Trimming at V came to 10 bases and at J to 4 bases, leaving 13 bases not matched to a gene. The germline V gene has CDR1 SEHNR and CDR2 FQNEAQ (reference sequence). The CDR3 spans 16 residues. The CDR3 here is CATVLTSGRRGETQYF. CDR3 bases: TGTGCCACCGTCTTGACTAGCGGGAGAAGAGGAGAGACCCAGTACTTC. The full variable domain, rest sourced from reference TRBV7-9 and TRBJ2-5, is DTGVSQNPRHKITKRGQNVTFRCDPISEHNRLYWYRQTLGQGPEFLTYFQNEAQLEKSRLLSDRFSAERPKGSFSTLEIQRTEQGDSAMYLCATVLTSGRRGETQYFGPGTRLLVL.

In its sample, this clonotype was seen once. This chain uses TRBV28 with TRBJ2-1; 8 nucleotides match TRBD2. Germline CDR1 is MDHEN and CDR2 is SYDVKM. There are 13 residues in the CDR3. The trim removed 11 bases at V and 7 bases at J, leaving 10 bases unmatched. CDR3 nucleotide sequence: TGTGCCTGCTGCCCTGGCGGGGGGAATGAGCAGTTCTTC. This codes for CACCPGGGNEQFF. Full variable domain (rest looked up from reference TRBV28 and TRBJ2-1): DVKVTQSSRYLVKRTGEKVFLECVQDMDHENMFWYRQDPGLGLRLIYFSYDVKMKEKGDIPEGYSVSREKKERFSLILESASTNQTSMYLCACCPGGGNEQFFGPGTRLTVL.

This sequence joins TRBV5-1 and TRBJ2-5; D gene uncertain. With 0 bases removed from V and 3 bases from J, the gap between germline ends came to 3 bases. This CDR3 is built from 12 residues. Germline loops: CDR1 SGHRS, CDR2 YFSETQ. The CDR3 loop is CASSLDKETQYF. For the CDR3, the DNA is TGCGCCAGCAGCTTGGATAAAGAGACCCAGTACTTC.

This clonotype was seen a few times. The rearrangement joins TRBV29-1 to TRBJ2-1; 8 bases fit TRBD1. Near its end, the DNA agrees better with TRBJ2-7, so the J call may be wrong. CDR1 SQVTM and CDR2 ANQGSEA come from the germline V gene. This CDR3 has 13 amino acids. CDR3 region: CSAGQGTYNEQYF. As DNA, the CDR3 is TGCAGCGCCGGACAGGGTACCTACAATGAGCAGTACTTC.

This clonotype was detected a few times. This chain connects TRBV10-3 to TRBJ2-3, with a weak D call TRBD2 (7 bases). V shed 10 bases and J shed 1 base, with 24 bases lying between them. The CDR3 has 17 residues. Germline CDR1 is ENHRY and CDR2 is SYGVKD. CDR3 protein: CATHPSTGGPRTDTQYF. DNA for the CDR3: TGTGCCACCCATCCCTCCACGGGGGGCCCTCGCACAGATACGCAGTATTTT.

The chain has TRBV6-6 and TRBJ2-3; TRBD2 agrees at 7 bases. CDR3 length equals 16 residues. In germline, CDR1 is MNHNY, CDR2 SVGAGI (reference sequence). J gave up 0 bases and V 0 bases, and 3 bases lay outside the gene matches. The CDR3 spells CASSYSGGASTDTQYF. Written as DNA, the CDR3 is TGTGCCAGCAGTTACTCGGGAGGGGCTAGCACAGATACGCAGTATTTT.

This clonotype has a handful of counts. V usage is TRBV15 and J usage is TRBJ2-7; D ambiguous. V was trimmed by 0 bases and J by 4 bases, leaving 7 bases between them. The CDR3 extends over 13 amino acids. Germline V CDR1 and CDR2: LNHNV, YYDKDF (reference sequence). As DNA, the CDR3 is TGTGCCACCAGCAGAGATTTGGGGTACGAGCAGTACTTC. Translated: CATSRDLGYEQYF.

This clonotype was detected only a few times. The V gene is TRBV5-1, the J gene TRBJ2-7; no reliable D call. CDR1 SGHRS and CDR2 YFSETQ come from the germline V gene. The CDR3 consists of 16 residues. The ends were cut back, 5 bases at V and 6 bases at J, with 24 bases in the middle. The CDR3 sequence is CASSQGGAAPPGEQYF. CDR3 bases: TGCGCCAGCAGTCAAGGTGGCGCGGCGCCGCCAGGCGAGCAGTACTTC.

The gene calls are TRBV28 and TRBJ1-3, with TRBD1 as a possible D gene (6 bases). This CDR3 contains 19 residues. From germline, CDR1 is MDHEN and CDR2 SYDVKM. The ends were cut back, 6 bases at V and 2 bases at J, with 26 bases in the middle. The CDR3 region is CASSPQRFPDRLPGNTIYF. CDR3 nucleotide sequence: TGTGCCAGCAGCCCTCAGCGGTTCCCAGACAGGTTACCTGGAAACACCATATATTTT.

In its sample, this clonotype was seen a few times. CDR3 coding DNA: TGCAGCGTGCGACAGGTTCTAATGAACACTGAAGCTTTCTTT. It yields the protein CSVRQVLMNTEAFF. The chain is built from TRBV29-1 and TRBJ1-1, with D possibly being TRBD1 (6 bases). Germline V gives CDR1 SQVTM, CDR2 ANQGSEA. The germline V and J ends were trimmed by 6 bases and 0 bases, with 14 bases remaining between them. The CDR3 is 14 residues long. Variable domain in full (rest from reference TRBV29-1 and TRBJ1-1): SAVISQKPSRDICQRGTSLTIQCQVDSQVTMMFWYRQQPGQSLTLIATANQGSEATYESGFVIDKFPISRPNLTFSTLTVSNMSPEDSSIYLCSVRQVLMNTEAFFGQGTRLTVV.

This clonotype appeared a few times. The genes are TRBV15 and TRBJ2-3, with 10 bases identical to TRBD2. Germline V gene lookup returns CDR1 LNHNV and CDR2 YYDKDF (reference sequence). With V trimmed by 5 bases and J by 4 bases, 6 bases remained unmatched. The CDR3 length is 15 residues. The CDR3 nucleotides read TGTGCCACCAGCGAGCGGGAGGGTTACCCAGATACGCAGTATTTT. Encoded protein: CATSEREGYPDTQYF.

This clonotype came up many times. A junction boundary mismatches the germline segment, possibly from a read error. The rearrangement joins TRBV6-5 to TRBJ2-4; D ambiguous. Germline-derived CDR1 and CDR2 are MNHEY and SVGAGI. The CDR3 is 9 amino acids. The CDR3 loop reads CASGNVQYF. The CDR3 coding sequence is TGTGCCAGCGGAAACGTTCAGTACTTC.

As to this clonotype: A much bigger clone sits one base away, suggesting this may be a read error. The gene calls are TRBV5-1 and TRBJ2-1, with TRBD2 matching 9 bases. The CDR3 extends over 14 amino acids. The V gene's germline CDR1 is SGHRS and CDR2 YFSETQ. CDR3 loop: CASILVSGSNEQFF. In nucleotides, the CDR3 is TGCGCCAGCATCTTGGTTAGCGGGAGCAATGAGCAGTTCTTC.

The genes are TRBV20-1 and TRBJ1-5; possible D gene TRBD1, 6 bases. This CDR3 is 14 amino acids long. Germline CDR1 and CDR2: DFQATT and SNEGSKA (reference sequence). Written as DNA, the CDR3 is TGCAGCGCCCGGGAGGGGACAAGAGGACAGCCCCAGCATTTT. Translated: CSAREGTRGQPQHF.

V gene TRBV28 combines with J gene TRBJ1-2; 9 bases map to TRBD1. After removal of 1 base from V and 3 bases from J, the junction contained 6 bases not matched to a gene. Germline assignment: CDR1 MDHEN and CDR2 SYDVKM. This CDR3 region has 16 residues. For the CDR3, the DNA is TGTGCCAGCAGTTTATACGGGACAGGGCCTTACTATGGCTACACCTTC. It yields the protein CASSLYGTGPYYGYTF.

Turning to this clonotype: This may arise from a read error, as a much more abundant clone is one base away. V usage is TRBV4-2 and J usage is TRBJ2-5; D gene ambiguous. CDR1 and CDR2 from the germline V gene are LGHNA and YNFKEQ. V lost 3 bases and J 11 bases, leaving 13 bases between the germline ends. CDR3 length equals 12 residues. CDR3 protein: CASSHLYNEQYF. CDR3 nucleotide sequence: TGTGCCAGCAGCCACCTTTACAATGAGCAGTACTTC.

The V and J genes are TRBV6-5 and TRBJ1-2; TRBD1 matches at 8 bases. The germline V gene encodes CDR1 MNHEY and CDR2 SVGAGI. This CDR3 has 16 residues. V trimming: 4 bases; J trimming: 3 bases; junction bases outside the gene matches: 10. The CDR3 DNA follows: TGTGCCAGCAGTTTCCGACGACTGGACAGGGACTATGGCTACACCTTC. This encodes CASSFRRLDRDYGYTF.

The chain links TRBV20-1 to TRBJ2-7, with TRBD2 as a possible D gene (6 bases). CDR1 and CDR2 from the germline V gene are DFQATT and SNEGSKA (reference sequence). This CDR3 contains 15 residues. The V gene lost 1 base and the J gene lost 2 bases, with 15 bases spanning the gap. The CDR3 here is CSARGSGRGPYEQYF. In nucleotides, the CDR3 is TGCAGTGCTAGAGGTAGCGGTAGGGGCCCCTACGAGCAGTACTTC.

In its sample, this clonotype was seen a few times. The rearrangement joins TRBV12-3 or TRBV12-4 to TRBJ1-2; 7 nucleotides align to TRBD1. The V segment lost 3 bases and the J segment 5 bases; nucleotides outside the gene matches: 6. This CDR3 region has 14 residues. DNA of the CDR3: TGTGCCAGCAGTTTCGACAGGGCGGGGTATGGCTACACCTTC. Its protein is CASSFDRAGYGYTF.

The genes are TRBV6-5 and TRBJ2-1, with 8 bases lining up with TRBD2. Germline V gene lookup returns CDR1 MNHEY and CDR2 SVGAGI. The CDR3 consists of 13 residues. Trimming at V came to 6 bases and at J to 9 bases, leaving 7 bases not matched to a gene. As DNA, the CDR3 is TGTGCCAGCAGCCCCGGGAGCGGGAGTGAGCAGTTCTTC. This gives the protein CASSPGSGSEQFF.

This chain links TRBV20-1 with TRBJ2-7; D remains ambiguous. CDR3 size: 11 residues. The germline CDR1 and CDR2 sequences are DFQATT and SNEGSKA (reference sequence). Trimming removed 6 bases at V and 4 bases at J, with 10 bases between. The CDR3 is CSAPYSYEQYF. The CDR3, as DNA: TGCAGTGCGCCCTACAGTTACGAGCAGTACTTC.

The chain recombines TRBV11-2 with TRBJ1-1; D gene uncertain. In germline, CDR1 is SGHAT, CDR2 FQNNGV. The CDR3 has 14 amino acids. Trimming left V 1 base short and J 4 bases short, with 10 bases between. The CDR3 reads CASSLVPRVTEAFF. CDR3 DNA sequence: TGTGCCAGCAGCTTAGTCCCACGGGTCACTGAAGCTTTCTTT.

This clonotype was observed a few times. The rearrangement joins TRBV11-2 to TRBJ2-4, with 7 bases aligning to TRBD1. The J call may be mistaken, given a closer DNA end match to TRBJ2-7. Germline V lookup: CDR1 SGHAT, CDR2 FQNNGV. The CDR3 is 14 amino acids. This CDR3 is CASRTGTVSYEQYF. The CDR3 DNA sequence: TGTGCCAGCAGGACCGGGACAGTCTCCTACGAGCAGTACTTC.

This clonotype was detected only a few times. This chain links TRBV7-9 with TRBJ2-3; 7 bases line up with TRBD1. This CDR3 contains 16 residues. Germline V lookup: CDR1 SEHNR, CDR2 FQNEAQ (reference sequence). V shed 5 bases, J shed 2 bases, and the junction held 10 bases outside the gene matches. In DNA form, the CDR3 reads TGTGCCAGCAGCCCGAGGCGACAGGGAGTCACAGATACGCAGTATTTT. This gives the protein CASSPRRQGVTDTQYF.